The entry below gives a single TCR beta chain sequence along with its context. Antigen unknown. The sample is drawn from a study of T cell repertoires in cytomegalovirus infection. Trimming left V 0 bases short and J 5 bases short, with 16 bases between. The CDR3 runs to 16 residues. From germline, CDR1 is MNHGY and CDR2 SAAAGT. A single record per CDR3 protein comes from TCRdb applying MiXCR to the reads. The sample carries about a million distinct CDR3 sequences, under 40% recorded once. The chain employs TRBV6-8 and TRBJ2-5; D is unclear. This TCR was sampled from a human donor in good health (CMV status not recorded). Some clones in this sample may be carry-over from other donors' samples. The sequenced sample was cultured CD8+ T cells from PBMCs, obtained from culture after CMV antigen stimulation. CDR3 nucleotide sequence: TGTGCCAGCAGTTACTCTCCAGAGCATACCTTTGAGACCCAGTACTTC. Translated: CASSYSPEHTFETQYF.